The present entry profiles one T cell receptor (beta chain) with its context. Its target is unknown. V trimming: 4 bases; J trimming: 2 bases; junction bases outside the gene matches: 7. Germline CDR1 reads MNHEY; CDR2 reads SVGAGI. The CDR3 is made up of 16 amino acids. This sample was included in a study of T-cell memory formation after mild COVID-19. Study-wide background: Each donor largely had its own TCR clusters.

Study results and limitations: Researchers found some responding clones in pre-infection memory, a sign that cross-reactive memory joined. Mainly CM and EM harbored the contracting CD4+ clones; mainly EMRA harbored the CD8+ ones.

TCRdb processed the 5' RACE reads anew with MiXCR; each CDR3 protein has one entry. This repertoire shows 250,000 to 350,000 distinct CDR3 sequences, approximately 19% found once; its top ten account for 20% to 25%. This chain connects TRBV6-5 to TRBJ2-1; TRBD1 aligns across 8 bases. The sample consisted of PBMCs or a T cell subset sorted from them (not recorded which). The receptor's source is a man aged 18 to 29 who had mild COVID-19 (a few samples of this study predate the infection). Cell type and time point are not known. The CDR3 sequence: CASSLQGVSTYNEQFF. DNA of the CDR3: TGTGCCAGCAGTTTACAGGGGGTTTCAACCTACAATGAGCAGTTCTTC.